What follows are 14 T cell receptor beta chains derived from one specimen sequenced in a study of tumour-infiltrating T cells in Burkitt lymphoma. TCRdb keeps only in-frame clones here, not all; method: immunoSEQ multiplex PCR. In the table there are around 50,000 clones, less than 35% of which are singletons. Sequences were obtained from tumor tissue. The receptors shown here come from a human donor with Burkitt lymphoma.

The chain uses TRBV5-1 and TRBJ2-7; D is unclear. Germline V gives CDR1 SGHRS, CDR2 YFSETQ. The CDR3 runs to 15 residues. Trimming left V 0 bases short and J 0 bases short, with 10 bases between. The CDR3 sequence: CASSLGTVSSYEQYF. The CDR3 DNA sequence: TGCGCCAGCAGCTTGGGGACGGTTAGCTCCTACGAGCAGTACTTC.

This clone came up a few times. The chain links TRBV18 to TRBJ1-6, with 9 bases identical to TRBD1. The CDR3 is 15 amino acids. The junction had 4 bases not matched to a gene; V was cut back by 6 bases and J by 4 bases. Germline V gene sequence: CDR1 KGHSH, CDR2 LQKENI. Here the CDR3 DNA reads TGTGCCAGCTCGCTGGACAGGGGATATAATTCACCCCTCCACTTT. The encoded protein is CASSLDRGYNSPLHF. Supplemented by reference TRBV18 and TRBJ1-6, the full variable domain reads NAGVMQNPRHLVRRRGQEARLRCSPMKGHSHVYWYRQLPEEGLKFMVYLQKENIIDESGMPKERFSAEFPKEGPSILRIQQVVRGDSAAYFCASSLDRGYNSPLHFGNGTRLTVT.

The chain combines TRBV7-2 with TRBJ2-3; D possibly corresponds to TRBD2 (5 bases). The length of the CDR3 is 13 residues. Between the trimmed V and J ends, which lost 5 bases and 3 bases, there was a span of 9 bases. Germline V lookup: CDR1 SGHTA, CDR2 FQGNSA. CDR3 in amino acids: CASSTPGTDTQYF. CDR3 nucleotides: TGTGCCAGCAGCACCCCGGGGACAGATACGCAGTATTTT. Using reference TRBV7-2 and TRBJ2-3 for the parts outside the CDR3, the full variable domain is GAGVSQSPSNKVTEKGKDVELRCDPISGHTALYWYRQSLGQGLEFLIYFQGNSAPDKSGLPSDRFSAERTGGSVSTLTIQRTQQEDSAVYLCASSTPGTDTQYFGPGTRLTVL.

The gene calls are TRBV27 and TRBJ2-1; D uncertain. CDR1 is MNHEY and CDR2 is SMNVEV in the germline V gene (reference sequence). V was cut by 5 bases and J by 1 base, with 6 bases left in between. The CDR3 totals 13 residues. The CDR3 here is CASSRVSYNEQFF. The CDR3 nucleotides read TGTGCCAGCAGTCGTGTGTCCTACAATGAGCAGTTCTTC.

CDR3 in DNA: TGCAGCGTTGAACTCTCCTACGAGCAGTACTTC. This sequence encodes CSVELSYEQYF. The chain has TRBV29-1 and TRBJ2-7; D is undetermined. CDR1 and CDR2 from the germline V gene are SQVTM and ANQGSEA. The CDR3 length is 11 residues. V dropped 2 bases and J dropped 0 bases, with 2 bases sitting between them.

J is TRBJ2-6 and V is TRBV9; 8 bases are a match to TRBD2. The J segment lost 0 bases and the V segment lost 2 bases, leaving 4 bases of the junction unmatched. Germline assignment: CDR1 SGDLS and CDR2 YYNGEE. This CDR3 is built from 17 residues. CDR3 sequence reads: CASSVRTSGSGANVLTF. CDR3 bases: TGTGCCAGCAGCGTCAGAACTAGCGGCTCTGGGGCCAACGTCCTGACTTTC.

V is TRBV2 and J is TRBJ2-6; D gene unclear. CDR3 length: 17 residues. Germline loops: CDR1 SNHLY, CDR2 FYNNEI. Trimming took off 5 bases at V and 0 bases at J, with 14 bases between the two ends. The CDR3 nucleotides are TGTGCCAGCAGTCGCCCCGGTCGTCTCTCTGGGGCCAACGTCCTGACTTTC. It encodes CASSRPGRLSGANVLTF.

This clone was counted a few times. The rearrangement links TRBV19 to TRBJ2-4; no firm D call. Trimming removed 5 bases from V and 0 bases from J, with 11 bases in between. This CDR3 is built from 15 residues. Germline-derived CDR1 and CDR2 are LNHDA and SQIVND (reference sequence). CDR3 nucleotides: TGTGCCAGTAGTGAAGATACAGTAGCCAAAAACATTCAGTACTTC. It codes for CASSEDTVAKNIQYF.

The table lists this clone with a few counts. This sequence joins TRBV7-2 and TRBJ2-5; tentatively, D is TRBD1 or TRBD2 (6 bases each). Germline loops: CDR1 SGHTA, CDR2 FQGNSA. V lost 4 bases, J lost 4 bases, and 16 bases lay in between. This CDR3 is built from 15 residues. This CDR3 is CASSSTGQGGETQYF. DNA for the CDR3: TGTGCCAGCAGCTCCACAGGGCAGGGAGGAGAGACCCAGTACTTC.

The rearrangement links TRBV6-5 to TRBJ2-6; no clear D. The germline V gene encodes CDR1 MNHEY and CDR2 SVGAGI. This CDR3 has 13 residues. V was cut by 7 bases and J by 2 bases, with 6 bases left in between. The CDR3 DNA is TGTGCCAGCAAGCAACCTGGGGCCAACGTCCTGACTTTC. Protein: CASKQPGANVLTF.

This chain connects TRBV10-3 to TRBJ2-7; TRBD2 agrees at 8 bases. Germline lookup yields CDR1 ENHRY and CDR2 SYGVKD. The junction had 6 bases not matched to a gene; V was cut back by 2 bases and J by 3 bases. This CDR3 is 15 amino acids long. The CDR3 DNA sequence: TGTGCCATCAGTGAGCAGGCTAGCGGGCGCTACGAGCAGTACTTC. Its protein is CAISEQASGRYEQYF.

CDR3 loop: CASSPGRNTEAFF. In nucleotides, the CDR3 is TGTGCCAGCAGCCCTGGGCGGAACACTGAAGCTTTCTTT. The chain has TRBV7-3 and TRBJ1-1, with D unresolved. Trimming cost V 5 bases and J 1 base, with 8 bases left between them. The CDR3 contains 13 residues. Germline V CDR1 and CDR2: SGHTA, FQGTGA.

V gene TRBV7-8 combines with J gene TRBJ2-3; possibly TRBD1 for D (5 bases). The ends were cut back, 1 base at V and 0 bases at J, with 17 bases in the middle. Germline V gives CDR1 SGHVS, CDR2 FQNEAQ. The CDR3 length is 18 residues. The CDR3 spells CASSLGKQVPPSTDTQYF. CDR3 nucleotide sequence: TGTGCCAGCAGCTTAGGGAAACAGGTTCCGCCTAGCACAGATACGCAGTATTTT.

This chain links TRBV11-2 with TRBJ2-3; perhaps TRBD2 as D (6 bases). The V end was cut by 4 bases, the J end by 0 bases, with 11 bases between. Germline V gene sequence: CDR1 SGHAT, CDR2 FQNNGV. This CDR3 contains 15 residues. The CDR3 DNA is TGTGCCAGCAGCTATAGCGGAGCTAGCACAGATACGCAGTATTTT. It encodes CASSYSGASTDTQYF.